The present T cell receptor beta chain was sequenced within a study of blood T cells in healthy people across ages (dated by TCRdb to between 2014 and 2017). About the full investigation: In model experiments, template switching captured roughly one uniquely barcoded TCR beta cDNA molecule for every two T cells. The study measured age-related changes in TCR beta repertoire diversity using deep sequencing normalized with unique cDNA molecular identifiers. Four age groups were formed from the donors: young (average approximately 15 years), middle-aged (approximately 40), aged (about 62) and long-lived (less than 85). To avoid experimental bias, donors of different ages were spread randomly across the sequencing lanes. For two donors (one aged 18 to 29 and one aged 80 or older), the study analyzed two additional independent replicas of 1 million unique cDNA reads from the same blood draw.

On this clonotype: Its specific antigen is unknown. The CDR3 carries no conserved terminal phenylalanine or tryptophan, so it likely arises from a read error.

The full study reports these points: There was a strong correlation between observed TCR beta diversity and the percentage of naive T cells measured by flow cytometry. Estimates of total diversity based on one million sequenced T cells were regarded as lower bounds and as underestimates. Since profiling was done on bulk unsorted PBMCs, naive and antigen-experienced compartments could not be conclusively compared. Because donor CMV infection status was unknown, age-related changes in expanded clonotypes were potentially confounded. As age increased, observed TCR beta diversity per million T cells dropped in a roughly linear way, and a significant reduction was already evident by age about 40. Compared with the aged group, more naive CD4+ T cells, fewer expanded clones and increased TCR diversity were shown by the long-lived group, suggesting age selection.

The donors were 40 or so Caucasian individuals from Russia, aged roughly 6 to 100 years, who were systemically healthy. Ten milliliters of peripheral blood were collected from each donor into EDTA-treated Vacutainer tubes. Ficoll-Paque density-gradient centrifugation was used to isolate PBMCs, with at least 7 million per sample. Total RNA was extracted from PBMCs with Trizol reagent, with at least 5.5 micrograms obtained per sample. The percentages of naive CD45RAhigh/CD27high T cells were determined by flow cytometry on a PBMC aliquot from every donor. CDR1 SGDLS and CDR2 YYNGEE were looked up in the germline V gene. The CDR3 is 15 residues long, counting both termini. The DNA shown is the 45-base CDR3, in frame from base 1. Trimming leaves V shorter by 7 bases and J shorter by 0 bases, with the junction holding 9 bases beyond the gene matches. The protocol used for the library was 5' RACE. For sequencing, an Illumina HiSeq 2500 was employed. The second PCR ran for about 6 to 12 cycles and used a J-beta primer mix along with a sample-barcoded 5' primer. A template-switch 5' adaptor carrying 12 random nucleotides introduced a unique molecular identifier onto each TCR beta cDNA molecule. At least 3 million CDR3-containing paired-end reads were obtained from each sample. First-strand cDNA synthesis was performed from all RNA using the Mint cDNA synthesis kit, with priming by a TRBC-specific oligonucleotide. After uracil-DNA glycosylase treatment, a first 18-cycle PCR used universal primers M1SS and BC2_uni_R on all cDNA. In the original analysis: Normalization of each sample was performed by random selection of 1 million high-quality reads, each carrying a distinct molecular identifier. Reads sharing molecular identifiers were discarded rather than binned into consensus sequences. MiTCR, run with a Q25 quality threshold and the strictest error-elimination algorithm, handled CDR3 identification, clonotype clustering and error correction. Lower-bound total TCR beta diversity was estimated with a nonparametric unseen species model using Euler transformation. Clones were called with MiXCR by TCRdb after fastp trimmed the public reads at Q25, and only in-frame beta chains were retained. CDR3 protein sequences are deduplicated, and each keeps its most common genes and DNA. Clone size and V and J calls follow TCRdb, not the original study. The sample data list around 1.5 million distinct CDR3 sequences, and approximately 42% of these were observed just once. The ten largest clones capture approximately 7.9% of the sample.

Sequenced: blood. The chain is made from TRBV9 and TRBJ1-1, with 7 middle bases fitting TRBD1. The sequence came from a young woman in good health. Read as DNA, the sequence is TGTGCCAGCGCCTTGGGGGGACAGATGAACACTGAAGCTTTCCTT. Its product reads: CASALGGQMNTEAFL.